This T cell receptor beta chain stems from a study of cytomegalovirus exposure and HLA in healthy donors (dated by TCRdb to 2017 to 2019). Turning to the overall study: An earlier analysis of some 550 of the donors reported roughly 270 Gb of sequence data and some 120 million unique TCR beta sequences from about 179 million T cells. A separate validation cohort of about 110 different subjects was used in addition to the approximately 640-subject first cohort. The study profiled the T cell repertoires of hundreds of subjects by immunosequencing and related them to cytomegalovirus serostatus. Roughly 5 DR-DQ haplotypes were handled as single units for association and clustering because linkage in the cohort was strong. The number of donors typed differed by locus, with roughly 629-640 for A, B, C, DRB1 and DQB1, approximately 500 for DQA1, 606 for DPA1, and some 450 for DPB1. The study combined high-throughput TCR immunosequencing, statistical association of individual TCRs with disease status, and machine learning to predict cytomegalovirus infection status. HLA typing covered class I and class II loci at four-digit resolution. Every discovery cohort repertoire had been produced on one sequencing platform. Among approximately 370 genotyped donors of the cohort, an average of roughly 230,000 unique TCR beta nucleotide sequences was sequenced per donor, of which 15% to 20% were non-productive. An earlier analysis of more than 450 of the donors used high-throughput TCR beta sequencing to judge whether each TCR beta V gene segment behaved as functional or pseudogenic. Donor age, sex, ethnicity and CMV serostatus were compiled alongside the repertoire data. An early release covering roughly 640 HLA-typed donors comprised approximately 290 gigabases of sequencing data and 85 million or so unique TCR sequences. The study aimed to test whether signatures of past pathogen exposure could be identified by cataloging public T cell receptors. Of the approximately 400 genotyped donors, approximately 81% were placed in the genetic ancestry cluster associated with self-reported Caucasian donors. To study patterns of TCR occurrence, a later analysis re-analyzed previously published TCR beta repertoires from under 750 donors and added high-resolution HLA genotyping. Rather than drawing on any new phenotypic data, the later analysis identified candidate immune exposures from TCR beta sequences and the way those sequences occurred across donors. A later genetic analysis took genome-wide SNP genotypes for about three fifths of the 666 donors and used that subset as a discovery cohort.

Library method: the immunoSEQ multiplex PCR assay. The multiplex PCR relied on a mix of 60 forward primers for TCR Vbeta segments and 13 reverse primers for TCR Jbeta segments. The CDR3 region of rearranged TCR beta genes was amplified from genomic DNA with a multiplex PCR assay. On the Illumina HiSeq System, the amplified TCR beta libraries were sequenced as 87-base-pair reads. As for the original processing: In a later analysis, tens of millions of unique TCR beta chains were counted across the 650 to 750 repertoires, and roughly 11 million of these chains were shared by at least two donors. Raw reads were error-corrected and collapsed into unique sequences with a nearest-neighbor algorithm that merged closely related sequences to remove PCR and sequencing errors. CDR3 sequences were aligned to IMGT reference sequences to assign V, D and J gene segments. For a sequence to be retained, a match of at least six nucleotides was required to both a V gene segment and a J gene segment. A rearrangement was called productive if the CDR3 had no stop codons and remained in frame with V and J, and every other rearrangement was called non-productive. Following IMGT convention, CDR3 was defined as the stretch from the second conserved V-encoded cysteine up to the conserved J-encoded phenylalanine. The earlier analysis of fewer than 700 of the donors excluded sequences that lacked an unambiguous match to a single V gene segment. An earlier analysis of fewer than 650 of the donors classified V segments as functional when productive rearrangements were above 56.7% and as segregating when the standard deviation between donors was above 5%. A statistical classification framework was developed to diagnose cytomegalovirus status using the catalog of TCR beta chain sequences. In a later analysis, TCR nucleotide sequences were compared against IMGT/GENE-DB human TR gene sequences so that V and J genes could be assigned. Using the TCRdist pipeline, a later analysis assigned CDR3 sequences along with most-parsimonious VDJ recombination scenarios. In a later analysis, each TCR beta chain was defined by its CDR3 amino acid sequence together with its V-gene family, and reads lacking a unique V-gene family were excluded. A later analysis removed 592 highly shared, low-generation-probability nucleotide sequences to deal with suspected cross-contamination and a sequencing artifact. In a later analysis, a clonal expansion index for each public chain was calculated from normalized within-repertoire ranks of inferred template counts. In a later analysis, generation probabilities were computed using a VDJ recombination model fitted to out-of-frame rearrangements, and the results were checked against IGoR. A later analysis scored TCR-TCR, TCR-HLA and TCR-CMV co-occurrence with hypergeometric tests, applying a repertoire-size bias correction to TCR pairs. False discovery rates were estimated in a later analysis by permuting HLA or CMV assignments 20 times. A later analysis grouped co-occurring TCRs with DBSCAN, adding TCRdist sequence similarity when clustering within HLA-allele-positive subsets. Repertoires with fewer than 30,000 or more than 120,000 public chains, plus five repertoires with anomalous nucleotide sharing, were excluded from co-occurrence clustering. Here the immuneACCESS table is served through TCRdb, limited to in-frame sequences with V and J called. Missing clones are a known gap in these copies; in checked studies unresolved V genes cover under half, and the rest lacks a known reason. V and J calls and clone size are as listed in that table; D and trimming were resolved from the DNA. For this sample, the table gives around 50,000 clones. The ten largest clones capture about 11% of the sample.

Summary of the overall study and its limitations: This cohort had only TCR beta chains sequenced, and the lack of alpha or paired-chain data limited which features could be detected. For the cohort, immune exposure information was limited to CMV serostatus. Correlated functional status among segregating V segments might reflect linkage disequilibrium, but an unknown experimental factor could not be ruled out. In both the original and validation cohorts, the classifier was reported to diagnose cytomegalovirus status with high specificity and sensitivity. A cluster of highly shared sequence variants was judged likely to represent a technical artifact of the sequencing pipeline. Most TCR sequences were seen in very few donors, while some public TCRs were found in many individuals. V-gene and J-gene trimming of TCR beta chains was associated with a missense DCLRE1C variant in a later genetic analysis, and the association was replicated in an independent cohort. Over 15 rarely observed V segments, including chromosome 9 orphons, were excluded from the earlier analysis of about 610 of the donors because counts were too low. Specific HLA alleles were associated with 16,951 TCR beta sequences at a false discovery rate of 0.05 in a later analysis. When HLA alleles, especially DR and DQ, strongly co-occurred, attributing TCR associations to individual alleles was difficult. Sequencing depth was assumed to be roughly uniform across donors in the presence/absence analyses, though that assumption may not hold. A total of some 180 TCR beta chains were listed by the study as associated with cytomegalovirus. According to a later analysis, TCR association rates differed among HLA loci, with DRB1 alleles showing the most associated TCRs and HLA-C alleles showing the fewest. A further reported finding was that TCR beta sequences accurately predicted the HLA-A and HLA-B alleles for most subjects in the first cohort. The 87-base-pair reads could not distinguish some IMGT-functional V segments, including TRBV6-2 and TRBV6-3, so those segments were excluded. According to a later genetic analysis, donors in an Asian-associated ancestry cluster had fewer N-insertions in productive TCRs than the approximately 650-donor mean. It was suggested by the authors that the approach could potentially be generalized to other disease states and immunological phenotypes. In an earlier analysis of some 500 of the donors, most TCR beta V segments appeared in productive rearrangements about 87% or about 30% of the time, broadly matching IMGT annotations. Three of the identified cytomegalovirus-associated TCR beta chains were confirmed in vitro to be specific for cytomegalovirus antigens. Compared with equally common non-associated chains, HLA-associated TCR beta chains in a later analysis were more clonally expanded and had lower generation probabilities. HLA typing was unavailable for some donors at each locus, so association tests used only the typed subset. A later analysis reported that several top co-occurrence clusters appeared linked to parvovirus B19, influenza, CMV and Epstein-Barr virus. Most CMV-associated TCR beta chains appeared to be HLA-restricted in a later analysis, and the HLA associations seemed to be driven largely by CMV exposure.

The cohort comprised several hundred healthy bone marrow donors. Cohort members were all nominally healthy when sampled, although unrecorded immune exposures were likely present. The donor tested CMV seropositive and was one of the 289 seropositive cohort members. A peripheral blood sample was provided by each donor, and peripheral blood mononuclear cells were used for TCR beta sequencing. The Qiagen DNeasy Blood Extraction Kit was used to extract genomic DNA from the blood cell samples. The CDR3 runs 16 amino acids, cysteine and phenylalanine included. Only the CDR3 region is kept as DNA, spanning 48 bases read in frame from base 1. V loses 4 bases at its end and J loses 0 bases; junction bases beyond the gene matches: 5. Based on the germline V gene, the CDR1 and CDR2 sequences are SGHDN and FVKESK. As regards this clone: The antigen this receptor binds is unknown.

The sequence is built from TRBV14 and TRBJ1-1; 10 middle bases align to TRBD1. This receptor was obtained from a woman between 50 and 59 years old in good health and CMV-seropositive. Sequenced input: PBMCs. Here is the DNA: TGTGCCAGCAGCCGTCCCGGGACAGGGGTGAACACTGAAGCTTTCTTT. This is translated as CASSRPGTGVNTEAFF.